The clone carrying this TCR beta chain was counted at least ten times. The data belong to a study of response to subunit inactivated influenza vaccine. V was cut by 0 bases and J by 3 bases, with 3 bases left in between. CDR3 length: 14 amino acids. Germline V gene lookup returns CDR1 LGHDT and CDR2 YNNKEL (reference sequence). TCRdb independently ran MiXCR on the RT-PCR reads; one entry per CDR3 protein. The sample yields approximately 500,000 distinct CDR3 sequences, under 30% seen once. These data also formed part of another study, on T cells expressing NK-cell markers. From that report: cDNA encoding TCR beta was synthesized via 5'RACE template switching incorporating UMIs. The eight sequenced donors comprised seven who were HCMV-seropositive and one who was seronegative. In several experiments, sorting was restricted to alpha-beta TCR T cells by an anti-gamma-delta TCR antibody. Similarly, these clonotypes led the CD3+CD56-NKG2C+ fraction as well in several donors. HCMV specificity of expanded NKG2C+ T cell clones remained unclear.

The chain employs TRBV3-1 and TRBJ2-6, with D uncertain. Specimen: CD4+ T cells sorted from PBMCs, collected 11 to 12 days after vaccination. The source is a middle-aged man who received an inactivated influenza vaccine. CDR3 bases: TGTGCCAGCAGCCAAGATATTGGGGCCAACGTCCTGACTTTC. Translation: CASSQDIGANVLTF.